Listed here are 22 T cell receptor beta chains from one sample, sequenced in a study of PD-1 blockade in classical Hodgkin lymphoma. The time point: cycle 4 day 1 (C4D1), after more than five weeks of nivolumab. All patients experienced relapse after autologous stem cell transplantation, and brentuximab vedotin exposure was variable. Applied to thawed PBMCs, magnetic negative selection was the method used to isolate CD8+ T cells. Clones were sequenced by immunoSEQ multiplex PCR, and TCRdb holds only the in-frame ones, with some missing. The sample shows some 10,000 clones, roughly 81% of them seen only once. Sequencing used CD8+ T cells from blood, obtained before the fourth cycle of nivolumab. These receptors came from a human donor with classical Hodgkin lymphoma. The donor label of this sample is uncertain.

The J gene is TRBJ2-7, the V gene TRBV4-2; the match to TRBD2 covers 7 bases. The CDR3 covers 15 residues. V dropped 0 bases and J dropped 6; count of bases not matched to a gene: 8. The germline V gene encodes CDR1 LGHNA and CDR2 YNFKEQ. The CDR3 is CASSQETGTMLEQYF. Written as DNA, the CDR3 is TGTGCCAGCAGCCAAGAAACCGGGACTATGCTCGAGCAGTACTTC.

This chain uses TRBV6-5 with TRBJ2-1; D remains ambiguous. Germline loops: CDR1 MNHEY, CDR2 SVGAGI. The CDR3 runs to 16 residues. The ends were cut back, 0 bases at V and 0 bases at J, with 9 bases in the middle. The CDR3 sequence: CASSYSSPRSYNEQFF. In DNA form, the CDR3 reads TGTGCCAGCAGTTACTCTTCCCCCCGCTCCTACAATGAGCAGTTCTTC.

This sequence joins TRBV19 and TRBJ1-2; D possibly corresponds to TRBD1 (5 bases). The germline V gene encodes CDR1 LNHDA and CDR2 SQIVND (reference sequence). Trimming cost V 3 bases and J 0 bases, with 8 bases left between them. This CDR3 comprises 14 residues. In DNA form, the CDR3 reads TGTGCCAGTAGTATCGGGACTGCTAACTATGGCTACACCTTC. Amino acid sequence: CASSIGTANYGYTF.

This chain links TRBV28 with TRBJ2-7, with D possibly TRBD1 on 5 matching bases. The ends were cut back, 5 bases at V and 2 bases at J, with 7 bases in the middle. The germline V gene has CDR1 MDHEN and CDR2 SYDVKM. The CDR3 totals 12 residues. The CDR3 DNA sequence: TGTGCCAGCAGTCCGGACACCTACGAGCAGTACTTC. Protein: CASSPDTYEQYF.

The rearrangement uses TRBV4-3 and TRBJ1-2; D is unresolved. Trimming removed 5 bases at V and 4 bases at J, with 17 bases between. Per germline, CDR1 LGHNA and CDR2 YSLEER. The CDR3 covers 15 residues. The CDR3 DNA sequence: TGCGCCAGCAGCTTTCAGACCGGGGAGACCTATGGCTACACCTTC. Residues: CASSFQTGETYGYTF.

The chain links TRBV19 to TRBJ2-5; 8 positions match TRBD1. J lost 2 bases, V lost 6 bases, and 2 bases had no gene match. Per the germline V gene, CDR1 is LNHDA and CDR2 is SQIVND (reference sequence). The CDR3 consists of 13 residues. The CDR3 spells CASRQGGQETQYF. The CDR3 DNA reads TGTGCCAGTAGACAGGGGGGACAAGAGACCCAGTACTTC.

The rearrangement joins TRBV4-3 to TRBJ1-3; maybe TRBD1 (5 bases). The CDR3 extends over 14 amino acids. CDR1 is LGHNA and CDR2 is YSLEER in the germline V gene. The V and J ends lost 4 bases and 4 bases respectively, with 11 bases between them. The CDR3, as DNA: TGCGCCAGCAGCCCCCGGGACTCGGGAAACACCATATATTTT. It codes for CASSPRDSGNTIYF.

V and J are TRBV10-2 and TRBJ2-5, with 10 bases matching TRBD2. The CDR3 is made up of 17 amino acids. Germline assignment: CDR1 WSHSY and CDR2 SAAADI. The V gene end was trimmed by 6 bases and the J gene end by 3 bases; junction bases not matched to a gene: 13. The CDR3 spells CASRDGLAGGLEETQYF. The CDR3 nucleotides read TGCGCCAGCAGGGACGGCTTAGCGGGAGGACTCGAAGAGACCCAGTACTTC.

The chain carries TRBV19 and TRBJ2-7; 12 bases are shared with TRBD1. The junction had 3 bases not matched to a gene; V was cut back by 5 bases and J by 4 bases. The CDR3 has 14 amino acids. CDR1 and CDR2 from the germline V gene are LNHDA and SQIVND (reference sequence). CDR3 residues: CASSSGQGAYEQYF. The CDR3 DNA is TGTGCCAGTAGTTCGGGACAGGGGGCGTACGAGCAGTACTTC.

The CDR3 nucleotides are TGTGCCAGCAGTTACGGTTCGGGCAGCAATCAGCCCCAGCATTTT. It is translated as CASSYGSGSNQPQHF. The chain employs TRBV6-5 and TRBJ1-5, with D hard to call. V lost 2 bases to trimming and J lost 1 base, with 9 bases between them. Germline loops: CDR1 MNHEY, CDR2 SVGAGI. CDR3 size: 15 residues.

This chain uses TRBV6-5 with TRBJ2-3, with D maybe TRBD1 (6 bases). CDR3 length equals 15 residues. CDR1 is MNHEY, CDR2 SVGAGI, per germline. Trimming removed 2 bases from V and 6 bases from J, with 15 bases in between. The CDR3 DNA is TGTGCCAGCAGTTACGAACAGGGTTTAGAGGATACGCAGTATTTT. Residues: CASSYEQGLEDTQYF.

The J gene is TRBJ2-1, the V gene TRBV4-2, with 8 bases fitting TRBD2. J was trimmed by 5 bases and V by 1 base; bases with no gene match: 7. Germline values: CDR1 LGHNA, CDR2 YNFKEQ. The CDR3 has 16 residues. The CDR3 region is CASSQGSGGVNNEQFF. The DNA for the CDR3 is TGTGCCAGCAGCCAAGGTTCGGGAGGGGTCAACAATGAGCAGTTCTTC.

The rearrangement uses TRBV4-3 and TRBJ1-2; TRBD1 is a possible D gene (5 bases). CDR1 and CDR2 (germline): LGHNA, YSLEER. Trimming took off 0 bases at V and 9 bases at J, with 14 bases between the two ends. CDR3 length: 14 residues. The DNA for the CDR3 is TGCGCCAGCAGCCAAGAGTTGACAGCCCTCAGCTACACCTTC. Protein sequence: CASSQELTALSYTF.

The chain is built from TRBV25-1 and TRBJ1-3; tentatively, D is TRBD1 (6 bases). The germline V gene encodes CDR1 MGHDK and CDR2 SYGVNS. The length of the CDR3 is 16 residues. V lost 4 bases to trimming and J lost 1 base, with 14 bases between them. The CDR3 sequence is CASSANTGWSGNTIYF. DNA of the CDR3: TGTGCCAGCAGTGCAAATACAGGGTGGTCTGGAAACACCATATATTTT.

The chain combines TRBV6-6 with TRBJ1-2, with D possibly matching TRBD1 (6 bases). The germline V gene has CDR1 MNHNY and CDR2 SVGAGI (reference sequence). This CDR3 contains 14 residues. V was trimmed by 5 bases and J by 2 bases, leaving 12 bases between them. The CDR3 is CASSPQGTNYGYTF. CDR3 sequence (DNA): TGTGCCAGCAGTCCCCAGGGGACAAACTATGGCTACACCTTC.

The rearrangement links TRBV28 to TRBJ1-4, with D perhaps matching TRBD1 (6 bases). Germline CDR1 is MDHEN and CDR2 is SYDVKM. The ends were cut back, 2 bases at V and 8 bases at J, with 18 bases in the middle. This CDR3 is built from 16 residues. CDR3 loop: CASSLRDGGIGEKLFF. In DNA, the CDR3 is TGTGCCAGCAGTTTACGGGATGGGGGCATAGGAGAAAAACTGTTTTTT.

This chain joins TRBV10-1 and TRBJ2-7; perhaps TRBD2 as D (6 bases). This CDR3 comprises 13 residues. CDR1 WNHNN and CDR2 SYGVQD come from the germline V gene (reference sequence). Trimming took off 4 bases at V and 8 bases at J, with 15 bases between the two ends. The CDR3, as DNA: TGCGCCAGCAGTGCTCCGGGACTTAGCCAGCAGTACTTC. It translates to CASSAPGLSQQYF.

CDR3 amino acids: CASSEWGQNTQYF. The DNA for the CDR3 is TGTGCCAGCAGTGAATGGGGTCAAAATACGCAGTATTTT. The chain links TRBV25-1 to TRBJ2-3; D gene uncertain. Germline CDR1 reads MGHDK; CDR2 reads SYGVNS. V lost 1 base, J lost 7 bases, and 9 bases lay in between. This CDR3 spans 13 amino acids.

The chain has TRBV6-5 and TRBJ2-1, with D hard to call. V lost 9 bases and J 7 bases, leaving 19 bases between the germline ends. Germline V gene sequence: CDR1 MNHEY, CDR2 SVGAGI. CDR3 length equals 14 residues. The CDR3 DNA follows: TGTGCCAGTCGGACCGATTTGGGCGGTAATGAGCAGTTCTTC. Translating it yields CASRTDLGGNEQFF.

This rearrangement joins TRBV29-1 to TRBJ1-2, with a possible D match to TRBD1 (6 bases). The CDR3 has 16 residues. Germline V CDR1 and CDR2: SQVTM, ANQGSEA. V was clipped by 4 bases and J by 2 bases, with 20 bases between them. CDR3 loop: CSVGRDIQTRNYGYTF. Here the CDR3 DNA reads TGCAGCGTTGGTCGGGACATCCAGACGAGAAACTATGGCTACACCTTC. The whole variable domain, remainder taken from reference TRBV29-1 and TRBJ1-2, is SAVISQKPSRDICQRGTSLTIQCQVDSQVTMMFWYRQQPGQSLTLIATANQGSEATYESGFVIDKFPISRPNLTFSTLTVSNMSPEDSSIYLCSVGRDIQTRNYGYTFGSGTRLTVV.

The CDR3 sequence: CASSHGTVEQFF. The CDR3 nucleotides are TGTGCCAGCAGCCACGGGACGGTTGAGCAGTTCTTC. The V gene is TRBV6-5, the J gene TRBJ2-1; D is possibly TRBD1 or TRBD2 (5 bases each). This CDR3 is built from 12 residues. V was trimmed by 6 bases and J by 9 bases, leaving 12 bases between them. Germline V gene lookup returns CDR1 MNHEY and CDR2 SVGAGI.

CDR3 nucleotides: TGTGCCAGCAGCGTAGCCGGGCCCCGCACCGAAGAGACCCAGTACTTC. It specifies CASSVAGPRTEETQYF. V usage is TRBV9 and J usage is TRBJ2-5; D unclear. V was trimmed by 0 bases and J by 3 bases, leaving 15 bases between them. CDR3 length equals 16 residues. The germline V gene encodes CDR1 SGDLS and CDR2 YYNGEE.